This T cell receptor beta chain was captured in a study of blood T cell repertoires in COVID-19. Study background: COVID-19 samples collected from the United States, Italy and Spain covered acute and convalescent phases. Sources were T cells, B-cell-depleted T cells, or PBMCs; the material itself was cDNA or gDNA.

Authors' processing steps: Quantification of nucleated cells was approximated via reference gene primer amplification. The protocol was immunoSEQ multiplex PCR, while the TCRdb copy is restricted to in-frame clones and leaves out a portion. D and trimming were read from the DNA, whereas the V and J calls and clone size are those reported in that table. The repertoire holds around 130,000 clones, approximately 80% seen once, with 12% in the top ten. Sequenced: peripheral blood. The sequence was obtained from a woman aged 55-70 years with acute or convalescent COVID-19.

CDR3 nucleotide sequence: TGTGCCAGCAGCAGTGACCGGGACAGGGTCTCCTACGAGCAGTACTTC. Translation gives CASSSDRDRVSYEQYF. The chain links TRBV21-1 to TRBJ2-7; the table's D call, TRBD1, was not checked against the DNA. TRBV21-1 is a pseudogene segment. This CDR3 has 16 amino acids.